These 23 T cell receptor beta chains share one sample of origin, sequenced in a study of blood T cell repertoires in COVID-19. The repertoire was sequenced with immunoSEQ multiplex PCR; TCRdb's copy has only in-frame clones and lacks some. The sample has roughly 340,000 clones, approximately 92% seen once. The sample was PBMCs or T cells enriched from blood (not recorded which). Receptors were obtained from a man aged 18 to 30 who had recovered from COVID-19.

This clone was counted once. V gene TRBV18 combines with J gene TRBJ1-1, with D unresolved. V shed 6 bases and J shed 3 bases, with 14 bases lying between them. The V gene's germline CDR1 is KGHSH and CDR2 LQKENI. This CDR3 has 14 residues. The CDR3 DNA is TGTGCCAGCTCGTTCACAGTGTTCTACACTGAAGCTTTCTTT. Protein product: CASSFTVFYTEAFF. The full variable domain, in which reference TRBV18 and TRBJ1-1 provide the parts outside the CDR3, is NAGVMQNPRHLVRRRGQEARLRCSPMKGHSHVYWYRQLPEEGLKFMVYLQKENIIDESGMPKERFSAEFPKEGPSILRIQQVVRGDSAAYFCASSFTVFYTEAFFGQGTRLTVV.

The chain's CDR3 is CASRVRKLFF. Here the CDR3 DNA reads TGTGCCAGCAGGGTGCGGAAACTGTTTTTT. This sequence joins TRBV27 and TRBJ1-4; D is undetermined. V was pared by 6 bases and J by 11 bases, with 7 bases between. Germline CDR1 and CDR2: MNHEY and SMNVEV (reference sequence). The length of the CDR3 is 10 residues.

The rearrangement links TRBV11-2 to TRBJ2-1; possible D gene TRBD1, 7 bases. Per germline, CDR1 SGHAT and CDR2 FQNNGV. The CDR3 runs 15 residues. Trimming stripped 3 bases from V and 3 bases from J, with 12 bases between. CDR3 coding DNA: TGTGCCAGCAGCTTTAGTCAGGGGGGCTACAATGAGCAGTTCTTC. This encodes CASSFSQGGYNEQFF.

The CDR3 region has the DNA TGTGCCAGCAGCCAAGATTATAGCAATCAGCCCCAGCATTTT. Its translation is CASSQDYSNQPQHF. This rearrangement joins TRBV3-1 (or the pseudogene TRBV3-2) to TRBJ1-5; D gene uncertain. This CDR3 comprises 14 residues. V was trimmed by 0 bases and J by 0 bases, leaving 3 bases between them. CDR1 is LGHDT and CDR2 is YNNKEL in the germline V gene (reference sequence).

The chain carries TRBV3-1 (or the pseudogene TRBV3-2) and TRBJ2-5, with 8 nucleotides matching TRBD1. The CDR3 extends over 16 amino acids. The V segment lost 5 bases and the J segment 3 bases; nucleotides outside the gene matches: 11. Looked up from germline, CDR1 is LGHDT and CDR2 is YNNKEL (reference sequence). The CDR3 DNA sequence: TGTGCCAGCAGCTTCGGACAGGGAAGTCTTAAAGAGACCCAGTACTTC. This encodes CASSFGQGSLKETQYF.

Of note for this clone: The sample contains more than one DNA sequence encoding this CDR3. This chain links TRBV3-1 (or the pseudogene TRBV3-2) with TRBJ2-2; the match to TRBD2 covers 12 bases. Germline CDR1 reads LGHDT; CDR2 reads YNNKEL (reference sequence). This CDR3 is 15 amino acids long. With 6 bases clipped from V and 5 bases from J, the junction kept 4 bases outside the gene matches. The CDR3 region is CASSPLAGGTGELFF. The CDR3 coding sequence is TGTGCCAGCAGTCCACTAGCGGGAGGAACCGGGGAGCTGTTTTTT.

The V call is TRBV7-3, the J call TRBJ2-5, with a weak D call TRBD1 (5 bases). V lost 3 bases and J lost 5, with 16 bases in between. Germline V lookup: CDR1 SGHTA, CDR2 FQGTGA. The CDR3 has 15 amino acids. CDR3 loop: CASSLASRGAETQYF. CDR3 in DNA: TGTGCCAGCAGCTTGGCATCAAGGGGCGCGGAGACCCAGTACTTC.

The rearrangement links TRBV29-1 to TRBJ2-1, with 9 bases matching TRBD2. J lost 6 bases, V lost 7 bases, and 10 bases had no gene match. This CDR3 has 14 amino acids. Germline V gives CDR1 SQVTM, CDR2 ANQGSEA. This CDR3 is CSAKRASGVNEQFF. CDR3 DNA sequence: TGCAGCGCCAAGAGGGCTAGCGGGGTCAATGAGCAGTTCTTC.

The gene calls are TRBV4-1 and TRBJ1-1, with 9 bases lining up with TRBD1. CDR1 and CDR2 (germline): MGHRA, YSYEKL. V shed 4 bases, J shed 4 bases, and the junction held 7 bases outside the gene matches. This CDR3 spans 15 amino acids. Here the CDR3 reads CASSLMGQGITEAFF. DNA of the CDR3: TGCGCCAGCAGCCTCATGGGACAGGGAATCACTGAAGCTTTCTTT.

The chain employs TRBV6-5 and TRBJ2-7; 8 bases match TRBD1. Trimming at V came to 8 bases and at J to 1 base, leaving 10 bases not matched to a gene. This CDR3 is 15 amino acids long. Germline V lookup: CDR1 MNHEY, CDR2 SVGAGI. The CDR3 protein is CASSKGQVGSYEQYF. CDR3 DNA: TGTGCCAGCTCAAAGGGACAGGTCGGGTCCTACGAGCAGTACTTC.

The rearrangement links TRBV19 to TRBJ2-5; 8 bases map to TRBD2. Unmatched junction bases numbered 12, after V lost 7 bases and J lost 5 bases. The CDR3 has 15 residues. Germline assignment: CDR1 LNHDA and CDR2 SQIVND (reference sequence). CDR3 sequence: CASTSGSGPGETQYF. The DNA of the CDR3 is TGTGCCAGTACGAGCGGGAGCGGCCCGGGGGAGACCCAGTACTTC.

The chain carries TRBV18 and TRBJ2-3; 10 bases map to TRBD1. V was pared by 4 bases and J by 1 base, with 2 bases of the junction left unmatched. This CDR3 spans 15 amino acids. Germline CDR1 and CDR2: KGHSH and LQKENI. This chain's CDR3 is CASSLGQGGTDTQYF. The CDR3 region has the DNA TGTGCCAGCTCACTTGGACAGGGGGGCACAGATACGCAGTATTTT.

The chain carries TRBV5-1 and TRBJ2-7; D possibly corresponds to TRBD1 (5 bases). Germline assignment: CDR1 SGHRS and CDR2 YFSETQ. The CDR3 has 12 amino acids. Trimming removed 1 base from V and 5 bases from J, with 7 bases in between. CDR3: CASSLIGDEQYF. CDR3 DNA: TGCGCCAGCAGCTTGATAGGGGACGAGCAGTACTTC.

This sequence joins TRBV7-9 and TRBJ1-1; D not resolved. The CDR3 has 13 amino acids. The germline V gene has CDR1 SEHNR and CDR2 FQNEAQ (reference sequence). V lost 0 bases and J lost 4, with 6 bases in between. The CDR3 nucleotides read TGTGCCAGCAGCTTAGCGCGGCCCACTGAAGCTTTCTTT. It translates to CASSLARPTEAFF.

The genes are TRBV6-2 or TRBV6-3 and TRBJ2-7; 8 positions agree with TRBD2. J lost 5 bases, V lost 2 bases, and 8 bases had no gene match. CDR1 and CDR2 (germline): MNHEY, SVGEGT. There are 15 residues in the CDR3. CDR3 amino acids: CASSYRAGGFNEQYF. CDR3 DNA: TGTGCCAGCAGTTACCGGGCGGGAGGATTCAACGAGCAGTACTTC.

The gene calls are TRBV5-1 and TRBJ2-1; no firm D call. Germline-derived CDR1 and CDR2 are SGHRS and YFSETQ. With 6 bases removed from V and 1 base from J, the gap between germline ends came to 11 bases. This CDR3 is built from 14 residues. The CDR3 sequence: CASNPSGSYNEQFF. The CDR3 DNA follows: TGCGCCAGCAACCCCTCCGGGTCCTACAATGAGCAGTTCTTC. Looking up the rest from reference TRBV5-1 and TRBJ2-1 gives the full variable domain: KAGVTQTPRYLIKTRGQQVTLSCSPISGHRSVSWYQQTPGQGLQFLFEYFSETQRNKGNFPGRFSGRQFSNSRSEMNVSTLELGDSALYLCASNPSGSYNEQFFGPGTRLTVL.

The chain links TRBV10-3 to TRBJ2-7, with TRBD1 matching 9 bases. The CDR3 has 14 amino acids. The germline CDR1 and CDR2 sequences are ENHRY and SYGVKD. Losses at the gene ends were 6 bases for V and 5 bases for J; bases not matched to a gene: 8. The CDR3 here is CAISTGTGLHEQYF. CDR3 nucleotides: TGTGCCATCAGCACCGGGACAGGGCTCCACGAGCAGTACTTC.

The CDR3 nucleotides are TGTGCCAGCAGCTTTACATGGGGGGACACCGGGGAGCTGTTTTTT. Translating gives CASSFTWGDTGELFF. The genes are TRBV5-4 and TRBJ2-2, with D tentatively TRBD2 (6 bases). V lost 2 bases, J lost 3 bases, and 11 bases lay in between. CDR3 length: 15 residues. CDR1 and CDR2 from the germline V gene are SGHNT and YYREEE (reference sequence).

The chain joins TRBV9 to TRBJ1-1; TRBD1 agrees at 8 bases. Germline loops: CDR1 SGDLS, CDR2 YYNGEE. The CDR3 is made up of 17 amino acids. The V gene end was trimmed by 4 bases and the J gene end by 5 bases; junction bases not matched to a gene: 16. DNA for the CDR3: TGTGCCAGCAGCTCTCCCTCACAGGACAGGGCCAAAACTGAAGCTTTCTTT. This codes for CASSSPSQDRAKTEAFF.

V gene TRBV28 combines with J gene TRBJ1-1; 8 positions match TRBD1. Germline values: CDR1 MDHEN, CDR2 SYDVKM. V dropped 5 bases and J dropped 8; count of bases not matched to a gene: 1. This CDR3 contains 11 residues. The CDR3 sequence is CASSRQGEAFF. As DNA, the CDR3 is TGTGCCAGCAGTCGACAGGGGGAAGCTTTCTTT.

The CDR3 protein is CASSRNHGVMNTEAFF. Written as DNA, the CDR3 is TGTGCCAGCAGTCGTAATCACGGTGTCATGAACACTGAAGCTTTCTTT. The genes are TRBV2 and TRBJ1-1; no definite D call. V was cut by 5 bases and J by 0 bases, with 16 bases left in between. CDR1 is SNHLY, CDR2 FYNNEI, per germline. This CDR3 has 16 amino acids.

The chain is built from TRBV4-2 and TRBJ2-1; TRBD2 is a possible D gene (6 bases). The germline V gene has CDR1 LGHNA and CDR2 YNFKEQ. V was shortened by 0 bases and J by 10 bases, with 22 bases between the two germline ends. The CDR3 extends over 17 amino acids. The CDR3 region has the DNA TGTGCCAGCAGCCAAGATTTGGGGGGACGCCTTTTCTCAGAGCAGTTCTTC. Protein sequence: CASSQDLGGRLFSEQFF.

The chain joins TRBV6-4 to TRBJ2-1; TRBD2 might be the D (6 bases). This CDR3 contains 15 residues. Germline V gives CDR1 MRHNA, CDR2 SNTAGT. The V gene lost 4 bases and the J gene lost 0 bases, with 10 bases spanning the gap. Here the CDR3 reads CASSVDGSSYNEQFF. The DNA for the CDR3 is TGTGCCAGCAGTGTGGACGGGAGCTCCTACAATGAGCAGTTCTTC.